The present TCR beta chain was sequenced within a study of blood T cell repertoires in COVID-19. For the study at large: Some COVID-19 samples were acute and others convalescent; all came from the United States, Italy and Spain. Sources were T cells, B-cell-depleted T cells, or PBMCs; the material itself was cDNA or gDNA.

The authors' processing: For nucleated cells, counts were estimated from reference gene primer amplification. The method was immunoSEQ multiplex PCR; TCRdb's version includes in-frame clones alone and lacks a portion of them. Clone size and V and J calls were adopted from that table, with D and trimming inferred from the DNA. The sample lists under 130,000 clones, approximately 87% occurring once. The CDR3 is 17 amino acids. Germline V gene sequence: CDR1 LGHDT, CDR2 YNNKEL (reference sequence). J was trimmed by 0 bases and V by 3 bases; bases with no gene match: 7. This receptor was taken from a human donor in a cohort sampled during active or convalescent COVID-19. The chain joins TRBV3-1 (or the pseudogene TRBV3-2) to TRBJ2-1; 8 bases align to TRBD2. The sequencing input was peripheral blood. The CDR3: CASSHPRRGVSYNEQFF. CDR3 bases: TGTGCCAGCAGCCACCCGCGGCGGGGGGTCTCCTACAATGAGCAGTTCTTC.